Following are 9 T cell receptor beta chains from one sample sequenced in a study of radiation and T cells in renal cell carcinoma. Time point reported: blood 2 weeks post-SBRT. The treatment denotes: 15 Gy SBRT to primary tumor, nephrectomy 4 weeks later. TCRdb's table, derived via immunoSEQ multiplex PCR, lists solely in-frame clones and lacks some. The repertoire consists of more than 100,000 clones, with 88% occurring once and the leading ten covering 5.8%. This material consisted of blood, taken from a patient whose treatment included radiotherapy and nephrectomy. The receptors come from a woman in her 70s with renal cell carcinoma.

The chain combines TRBV30 with TRBJ1-6; 8 bases match TRBD1. Trimming cost V 0 bases and J 9 bases; bases outside gene matches: 4. This CDR3 has 14 amino acids. Germline values: CDR1 GTSNPN, CDR2 SVGIG (reference sequence). The chain's CDR3 is CAWSVPRGLSPLHF. CDR3 nucleotide sequence: TGTGCCTGGAGTGTACCCAGGGGGCTTTCACCCCTCCACTTT.

In the case of this clone: The sample carries other DNA sequences with the same CDR3. This chain links TRBV4-1 with TRBJ2-5, with D unresolved. There are 12 residues in the CDR3. Looked up from germline, CDR1 is MGHRA and CDR2 is YSYEKL. V shed 1 base and J shed 5 bases, with 5 bases lying between them. The CDR3 region is CASSQGGETQYF. The CDR3 DNA reads TGCGCCAGCAGCCAAGGAGGTGAGACCCAGTACTTC.

The J gene is TRBJ2-3, the V gene TRBV11-3, with D perhaps matching TRBD1 (5 bases). Germline V gene data show CDR1 as SGHNT and CDR2 as YENEEA. This CDR3 contains 16 residues. With 2 bases removed from V and 0 bases from J, the gap between germline ends came to 12 bases. In DNA form, the CDR3 reads TGTGCCAGCAGCTTAAGACAGCGCATAAGCACAGATACGCAGTATTTT. Protein: CASSLRQRISTDTQYF.

The chain couples TRBV19 to TRBJ2-2, with 9 bases aligning to TRBD1. With 8 bases clipped from V and 0 bases from J, the junction kept 1 base outside the gene matches. The CDR3 is 14 residues long. CDR1 is LNHDA and CDR2 is SQIVND in the germline V gene (reference sequence). CDR3 loop: CASWDRANTGELFF. The CDR3 DNA is TGTGCCAGTTGGGACAGGGCGAACACCGGGGAGCTGTTTTTT.

The J gene is TRBJ1-5, the V gene TRBV5-5; the D gene is possibly TRBD1 (5 bases). V was clipped by 0 bases and J by 2 bases, with 6 bases between them. Germline loops: CDR1 SGHKS, CDR2 YYEKEE (reference sequence). CDR3 size: 14 residues. The CDR3 DNA reads TGTGCCAGCAGCTTGGGAGGGGGCAATCAGCCCCAGCATTTT. As protein: CASSLGGGNQPQHF.

J is TRBJ1-2 and V is TRBV19; 8 bases are shared with TRBD1. The V and J ends lost 5 bases and 3 bases, in that order; junction bases with no gene match: 8. This CDR3 is 15 amino acids long. Looked up from germline, CDR1 is LNHDA and CDR2 is SQIVND (reference sequence). The CDR3 DNA reads as TGTGCCAGTAGTCCTACAGGGGGTGGCTACTATGGCTACACCTTC. This gives the protein CASSPTGGGYYGYTF.

This clone was seen only once. The CDR3 region has the DNA TGTGCCAGCAGTGAGTCCGGACTAGCGAGCACAGATACGCAGTATTTT. This encodes CASSESGLASTDTQYF. The chain has TRBV6-1 and TRBJ2-3, with 9 bases matching TRBD2. The CDR3 is 16 amino acids. Per germline, CDR1 MNHNS and CDR2 SASEGT. V lost 3 bases, J lost 0 bases, and 4 bases stayed unmatched.

The chain has TRBV7-9 and TRBJ1-2, with D tentatively TRBD1 (6 bases). This CDR3 comprises 13 residues. Trimming pared 3 bases from V and 7 bases from J, leaving 12 bases between. Per germline, CDR1 SEHNR and CDR2 FQNEAQ (reference sequence). CDR3 region: CASSFTGASGYTF. CDR3 DNA: TGTGCCAGCAGCTTCACGGGGGCGTCTGGCTACACCTTC.

The chain recombines TRBV19 with TRBJ2-1, with no clear D. V was pared by 3 bases and J by 9 bases, with 12 bases between. There are 13 residues in the CDR3. Germline assignment: CDR1 LNHDA and CDR2 SQIVND (reference sequence). The CDR3 loop is CASSISSWGEQFF. As DNA, the CDR3 is TGTGCCAGTAGTATTTCCTCCTGGGGTGAGCAGTTCTTC.